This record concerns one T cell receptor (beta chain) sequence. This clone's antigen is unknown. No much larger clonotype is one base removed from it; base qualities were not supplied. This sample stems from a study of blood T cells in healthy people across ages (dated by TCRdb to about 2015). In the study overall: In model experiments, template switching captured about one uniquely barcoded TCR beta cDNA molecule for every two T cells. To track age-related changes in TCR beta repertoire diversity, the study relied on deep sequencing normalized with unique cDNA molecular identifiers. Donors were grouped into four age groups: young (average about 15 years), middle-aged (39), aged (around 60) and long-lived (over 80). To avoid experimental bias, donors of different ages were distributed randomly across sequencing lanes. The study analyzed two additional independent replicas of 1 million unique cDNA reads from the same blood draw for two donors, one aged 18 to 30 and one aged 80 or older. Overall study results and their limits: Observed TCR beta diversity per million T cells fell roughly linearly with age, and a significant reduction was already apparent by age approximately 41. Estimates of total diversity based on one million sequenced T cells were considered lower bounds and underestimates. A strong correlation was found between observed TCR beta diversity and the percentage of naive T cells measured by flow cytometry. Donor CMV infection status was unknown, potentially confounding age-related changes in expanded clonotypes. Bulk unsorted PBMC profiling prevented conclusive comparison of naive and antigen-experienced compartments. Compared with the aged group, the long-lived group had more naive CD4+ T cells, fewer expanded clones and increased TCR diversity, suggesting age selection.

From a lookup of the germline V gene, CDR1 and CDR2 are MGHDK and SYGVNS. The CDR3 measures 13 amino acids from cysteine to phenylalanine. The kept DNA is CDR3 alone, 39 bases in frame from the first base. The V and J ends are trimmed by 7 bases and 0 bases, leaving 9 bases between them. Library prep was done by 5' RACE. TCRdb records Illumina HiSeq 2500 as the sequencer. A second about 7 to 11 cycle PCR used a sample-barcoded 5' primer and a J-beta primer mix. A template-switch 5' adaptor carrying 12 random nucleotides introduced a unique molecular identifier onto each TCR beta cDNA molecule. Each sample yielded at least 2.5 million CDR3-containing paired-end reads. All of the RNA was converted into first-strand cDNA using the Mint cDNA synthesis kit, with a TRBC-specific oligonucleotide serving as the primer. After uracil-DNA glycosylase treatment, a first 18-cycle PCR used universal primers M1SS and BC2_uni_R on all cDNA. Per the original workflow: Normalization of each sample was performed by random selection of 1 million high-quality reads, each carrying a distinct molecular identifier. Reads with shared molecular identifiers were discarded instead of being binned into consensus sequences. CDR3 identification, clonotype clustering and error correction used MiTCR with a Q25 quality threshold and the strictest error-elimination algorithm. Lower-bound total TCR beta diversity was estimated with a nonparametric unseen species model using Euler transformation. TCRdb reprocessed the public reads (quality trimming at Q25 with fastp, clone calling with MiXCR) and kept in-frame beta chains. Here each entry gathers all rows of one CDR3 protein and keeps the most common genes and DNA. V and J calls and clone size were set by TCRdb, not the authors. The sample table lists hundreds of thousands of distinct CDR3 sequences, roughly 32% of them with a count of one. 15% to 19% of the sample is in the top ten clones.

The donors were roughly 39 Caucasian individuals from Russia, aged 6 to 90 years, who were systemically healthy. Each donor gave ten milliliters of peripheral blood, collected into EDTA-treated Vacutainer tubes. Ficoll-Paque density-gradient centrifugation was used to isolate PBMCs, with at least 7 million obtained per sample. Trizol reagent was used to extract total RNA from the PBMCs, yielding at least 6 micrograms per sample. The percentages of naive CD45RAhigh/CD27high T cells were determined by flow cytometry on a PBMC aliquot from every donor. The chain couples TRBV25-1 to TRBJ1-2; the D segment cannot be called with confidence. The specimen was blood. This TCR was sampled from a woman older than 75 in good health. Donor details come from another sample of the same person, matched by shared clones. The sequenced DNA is TGTGCCAGCACCGGGCCACCTAACTATGGCTACACCTTC. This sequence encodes CASTGPPNYGYTF.